One sample yielded the 6 T cell receptor beta chains listed below, sequenced in a study of T cell responses to AZD1222 COVID-19 vaccine. Sequenced by immunoSEQ multiplex PCR; TCRdb stores in-frame clones only, minus some. The sample gives about 63,000 clones, around four fifths of which show up once; roughly 6% is in the top ten. Sample: peripheral blood, taken 28 days after the second AZD1222 dose. The source is an adult who received the AZD1222 COVID-19 vaccine.

This clone was seen only a few times. The chain combines TRBV25-1 with TRBJ1-3; D is possibly TRBD1 (5 bases). CDR3 length: 13 amino acids. V gave up 8 bases and J gave up 3 bases, with 11 bases separating them. In germline, CDR1 is MGHDK, CDR2 SYGVNS. The CDR3 sequence is CASGGFRGNTIYF. CDR3 bases: TGTGCCAGCGGGGGGTTCCGTGGAAACACCATATATTTT.

The chain uses TRBV19 and TRBJ1-2, with D uncertain. This CDR3 comprises 15 residues. Trimming stripped 4 bases from V and 4 bases from J, with 16 bases between. CDR1 and CDR2 (germline): LNHDA, SQIVND (reference sequence). The DNA of the CDR3 is TGTGCCAGTAGTAAGAGTTCGGACCACCCCTATGGCTACACCTTC. It codes for CASSKSSDHPYGYTF.

The chain joins TRBV7-6 to TRBJ1-5, with unresolved D. Trimming removed 1 base at V and 5 bases at J, with 6 bases between. This CDR3 contains 13 residues. Germline V gives CDR1 SGHVS, CDR2 FNYEAQ. In DNA, the CDR3 is TGTGCCAGCAGCTTAGGATCACATCAGCCCCAGCATTTT. Protein sequence: CASSLGSHQPQHF.

V is TRBV6-1 and J is TRBJ2-2, with D hard to call. The CDR3 totals 13 residues. V dropped 3 bases and J dropped 3 bases, with 5 bases sitting between them. Germline CDR1 is MNHNS and CDR2 is SASEGT. The CDR3 DNA reads as TGTGCCAGCAGTGAGGCCTACACCGGGGAGCTGTTTTTT. Its protein product is CASSEAYTGELFF.

V is TRBV7-6 and J is TRBJ2-4; possibly TRBD2 for D (7 bases). Germline CDR1 SGHVS, CDR2 FNYEAQ. V was cut by 5 bases and J by 8 bases, with 22 bases left in between. CDR3 length: 16 amino acids. The CDR3 bases are TGTGCCAGCAGCCCGATGGGGGGGGCGGGGTGGGACATTCAGTACTTC. Its protein product is CASSPMGGAGWDIQYF.

This chain connects TRBV6-6 to TRBJ2-2; a weak D match, TRBD1 (6 bases). The V gene lost 8 bases and the J gene lost 0 bases, with 10 bases spanning the gap. The CDR3 has 14 residues. The germline CDR1 and CDR2 sequences are MNHNY and SVGAGI (reference sequence). The CDR3 loop reads CASDRFSNTGELFF. The DNA of the CDR3 is TGTGCCAGCGACAGGTTTTCGAACACCGGGGAGCTGTTTTTT.